The rows below give T cell receptor beta chains drawn from one sample of a study of cytomegalovirus exposure and HLA in healthy donors. Profiling relied on immunoSEQ multiplex PCR, and the TCRdb table lists in-frame clones only, not all of them. The sample has 150,000 to 200,000 clones, about 90% seen once. Specimen: PBMCs. All receptors come from a young woman in good health and CMV-seropositive. Both conserved end residues are part of each CDR3. Each record gives: J gene, V gene, clone size, D gene, CDR3 DNA, CDR3 protein. A D gene is named only where the DNA matches it firmly. The size field is filled for only some rows; it gives once, few, many or a size class.

TRBJ1-2	TRBV6-1	many	.	TGTGCCAGCAGTGCCGTTCAGGGTGCTGGCTACACCTTC	CASSAVQGAGYTF
TRBJ2-7	TRBV5-4	once	TRBD2	TGTGCCAGCAGTTCCGGGACTACCCTCGGAGCTGGCGAGCAGTACTTC	CASSSGTTLGAGEQYF
TRBJ2-5	TRBV7-3	.	.	TGTGCCAGCAGCTTTCTAGTACCGGAGACCCAGTACTTC	CASSFLVPETQYF
TRBJ1-3	TRBV27	.	.	TGTGCCAGCAGTATGTCAGGGTTCTCTGGAAACACCATATATTTT	CASSMSGFSGNTIYF
TRBJ1-4	TRBV5-6	.	.	TGTGCCAGCAGCTTCCCCGGTTCTGAAAAACTGTTTTTT	CASSFPGSEKLFF
TRBJ2-1	TRBV9	.	TRBD2	TGTGCCAGCAGCGTAGAGACTAGCGGGAGGTACTACAATGAGCAGTTCTTC	CASSVETSGRYYNEQFF
TRBJ2-7	TRBV10-2	once	TRBD2	TGCGCCAGCAGCCCCCTGGAGAGCGGGGGGGCCTACGAGCAGTACTTC	CASSPLESGGAYEQYF
TRBJ2-5	TRBV21-1	.	.	TGTGCCAGCAGCACCAATTACGGACAGGGGAGAGTAGGAAAAGAGACCCAGTACTTC	CASSTNYGQGRVGKETQYF
TRBJ2-3	TRBV6-4	many	TRBD2	TGTGCCAGCAGCCCTAGCGGGGACACAGATACGCAGTATTTT	CASSPSGDTDTQYF
TRBJ2-1	TRBV25-1	.	TRBD1	TGTGCCAGCAGTGAATCAGGGGGCAACGAGCAGTTCTTC	CASSESGGNEQFF
TRBJ1-1	TRBV10-3	.	.	TGTGCCATCAGTGAGGGCGAAGAGGGAGGAACTGAAGCTTTCTTT	CAISEGEEGGTEAFF
TRBJ2-3	TRBV9	.	.	TGTGCCAGCAGCGAGCCGACAGATACGCAGTATTTT	CASSEPTDTQYF
TRBJ2-7	TRBV7-9	.	TRBD2	TGTGCCAGCAGCTTCAGCGGGGCAGTGAGCTCCTACGAGCAGTACTTC	CASSFSGAVSSYEQYF
TRBJ2-5	TRBV4-1	.	.	TGCGCCAGCAGCAGGCCGGGACACAGAAATCAAGAGACCCAGTACTTC	CASSRPGHRNQETQYF
TRBJ2-3	TRBV29-1	.	.	TGCAGCGTTGGAAATCTAGGGGGGGACACAGATACGCAGTATTTT	CSVGNLGGDTDTQYF
TRBJ1-2	TRBV5-1	.	.	TGCGCCAGCAGCTTGGAGGGGGATGGCTACACCTTC	CASSLEGDGYTF
TRBJ1-2	TRBV5-6	.	TRBD1	TGTGCCAGCAGCCTGAACCCACGGACAGGGGGCTATGCTGGCTACACCTTC	CASSLNPRTGGYAGYTF
TRBJ2-1	TRBV5-5	.	TRBD2	TGTGCCAGCAGCTCGGGGGGGACTAGTCGTGGCGAGCAGTTCTTC	CASSSGGTSRGEQFF
TRBJ1-2	TRBV27	.	.	TGTGCCAGCAGTTCGACAGGACTCTATGGCTACACCTTC	CASSSTGLYGYTF
TRBJ1-6	TRBV25-1	few	TRBD1	TGTGCCAGCAGTAGAGGACAGGGGAGCTCACCCCTCCACTTT	CASSRGQGSSPLHF
TRBJ2-4	TRBV29-1	.	TRBD1	TGCAGCGTTGACGTGGACAGGGGGCGCGAGACCAAAAACATTCAGTACTTC	CSVDVDRGRETKNIQYF
TRBJ1-1	TRBV14	once	.	TGTGCCAGCAGCCAATCGATCACTCGGGGGGTGGCTTTCTTT	CASSQSITRGVAFF
TRBJ2-1	TRBV4-3	.	TRBD2	TGCGCCAGCAGCTCGGGACTAGCGAGCGGCAATGAGCAGTTCTTC	CASSSGLASGNEQFF
TRBJ2-1	TRBV13	.	TRBD2	TGTGCCAGCAGCTTAAGGGGGACTAGCTCCCTATACAATGAGCAGTTCTTC	CASSLRGTSSLYNEQFF
TRBJ2-7	TRBV27	.	TRBD1	TGTGCCAGCAGTAGGGGACAGGCCTACGAGCAGTACTTC	CASSRGQAYEQYF
TRBJ2-7	TRBV5-1	.	.	TGCGCCAGCAGCCCCCGGTCCGTCGGGGACGAGCAGTACTTC	CASSPRSVGDEQYF
TRBJ2-3	TRBV7-2	.	TRBD2	TGTGCCAGCAGCTTACAACTAGCGGGAGGAGGGGGTAGCACAGATACGCAGTATTTT	CASSLQLAGGGGSTDTQYF
TRBJ1-1	TRBV5-5	.	.	TGTGCCAGCAGCTTAGACTCATACACTGAAGCTTTCTTT	CASSLDSYTEAFF
TRBJ2-6	TRBV29-1	.	TRBD1	TGCAGCGTTGTAGGGGGGTTTCGGCGGGACAGGGACGACTCTGGGGCCAACGTCCTGACTTTC	CSVVGGFRRDRDDSGANVLTF
TRBJ2-5	TRBV6-6	.	TRBD1	TGTGCCAGCAGTTACTTTAGACAGGGCCAAGAGACCCAGTACTTC	CASSYFRQGQETQYF
TRBJ1-1	TRBV7-9	.	.	TGTGCCAGCAGCTTAGGGCTGGGGGCAGGGACTGAAGCTTTCTTT	CASSLGLGAGTEAFF
TRBJ1-5	TRBV12-2	.	.	TGTGCAAGTCGCTTCAGAGGGGGAAATAGCAATCAGCCCCAGCATTTT	CASRFRGGNSNQPQHF
TRBJ2-6	TRBV19	.	TRBD1	TGTGCCAGTAGTTTATACAGGGGGCGTGCGAGCTCTGGGGCCAACGTCCTGACTTTC	CASSLYRGRASSGANVLTF
TRBJ2-3	TRBV29-1	.	TRBD1	TGCAGCGTGACAGGGCCGAGCGTTCGAACCCCTAGGGCAGATACGCAGTATTTT	CSVTGPSVRTPRADTQYF
TRBJ2-2	TRBV5-1	.	.	TGCGCCAGCAGCTTAACTCAGGGGTTGAACACCGGGGAGCTGTTTTTT	CASSLTQGLNTGELFF
TRBJ1-1	TRBV11-2	.	TRBD1	TGTGCCAGCACCCCACAGGGGGGTAGCACTGAAGCTTTCTTT	CASTPQGGSTEAFF
TRBJ2-2	TRBV7-9	few	.	TGTGCCAGCAGCTTTCAAACCGGGGAGCTGTTTTTT	CASSFQTGELFF
TRBJ2-7	TRBV18	once	.	TGTGCCAGCTCACCGGGGCCTAGGATAACCTACGAGCAGTACTTC	CASSPGPRITYEQYF
TRBJ2-5	TRBV19	once	.	TGTGCCAGTAGAAGCGGTCAAGAGACCCAGTACTTC	CASRSGQETQYF
TRBJ2-1	TRBV13	.	.	TGTGCCAGCAGTGAAGGACACGAGGATGAGCAGTTCTTC	CASSEGHEDEQFF
TRBJ2-5	TRBV18	.	.	TGTGCCAGCTCACCCCCTGACAGTAGAGAGACCCAGTACTTC	CASSPPDSRETQYF
TRBJ1-1	TRBV25-1	.	TRBD1	TGTGCCAGCAGTCTTGGACGGACAGGGGGGACTGAAGCTTTCTTT	CASSLGRTGGTEAFF
TRBJ2-1	TRBV5-6	.	TRBD1	TGTGCCAGCAGCTTGGTCGTATTAGGACAGGGGTCTAACAATGAGCAGTTCTTC	CASSLVVLGQGSNNEQFF
TRBJ2-2	TRBV7-6	.	.	TGTGCCAGCAGCTTAGAGGCGGGGCTGGCCACCGGGGAGCTGTTTTTT	CASSLEAGLATGELFF
TRBJ2-3	TRBV7-2	.	.	TGTGCCAGCGGGGGTGCGGGGGATACGCAGTATTTT	CASGGAGDTQYF
TRBJ2-5	TRBV7-6	.	TRBD2	TGTGCCAGCAGCTTAGCGGGGGGGACCCAAGAGACCCAGTACTTC	CASSLAGGTQETQYF
TRBJ2-7	TRBV6-1	.	TRBD1	TGTGCCAGCAGTGGGGAAGAGACAGGGTACTACGAGCAGTACTTC	CASSGEETGYYEQYF
TRBJ1-4	TRBV30	.	.	TGTGCCTGGAGTGTACTCAGGGGTCATGAAAAACTGTTTTTT	CAWSVLRGHEKLFF
TRBJ1-1	TRBV7-8	.	TRBD1	TGTGCCAGCAGCCGCCGGGACAGGGATATGAACACTGAAGCTTTCTTT	CASSRRDRDMNTEAFF
TRBJ2-3	TRBV7-2	.	TRBD1	TGTGCCAGCAGCTCCCGGGACAGGGAAAGAGATACGCAGTATTTT	CASSSRDRERDTQYF